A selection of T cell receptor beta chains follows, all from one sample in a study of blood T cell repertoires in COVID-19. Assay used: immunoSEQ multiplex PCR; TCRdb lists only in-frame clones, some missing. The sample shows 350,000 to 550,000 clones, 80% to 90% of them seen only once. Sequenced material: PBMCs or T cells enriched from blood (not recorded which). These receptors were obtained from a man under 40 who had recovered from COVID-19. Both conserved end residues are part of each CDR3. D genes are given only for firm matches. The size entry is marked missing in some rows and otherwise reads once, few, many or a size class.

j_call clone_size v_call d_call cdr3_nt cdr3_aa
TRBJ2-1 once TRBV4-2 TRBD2 TGTGCCAGCAGCCACGATGCAGTAGCTAGCGGGAGTCAATACAATGAGCAGTTCTTC CASSHDAVASGSQYNEQFF
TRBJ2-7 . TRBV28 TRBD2 TGTGCCAGCAGCCAACGAAAGCAACGGGGGGACTACGAGCAGTACTTC CASSQRKQRGDYEQYF
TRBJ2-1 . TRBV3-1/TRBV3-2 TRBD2 TGTGCCAGCAGTCACAACAAATTTAGCGGGAGGGACAATGAGCAGTTCTTC CASSHNKFSGRDNEQFF
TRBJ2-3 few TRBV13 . TGTGCCAGCAGCTTAGGCTCGGGAGCATTCAGCCTGTCAACAGATACGCAGTATTTT CASSLGSGAFSLSTDTQYF
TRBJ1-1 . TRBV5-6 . TGTGCCAGCAGATCGACAGAGAACAGTGAAGCTTTCTTT CASRSTENSEAFF
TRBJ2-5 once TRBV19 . TGTGCCAGTAGTATGTCGTCGGGAGAGGGGCAAGAGACCCAGTACTTC CASSMSSGEGQETQYF
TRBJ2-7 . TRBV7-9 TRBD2 TGTGCCAGCAGATCTGGGGGGGAGTACGAGCAGTACTTC CASRSGGEYEQYF
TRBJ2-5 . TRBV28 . TGTGCCAGCAGTTTCCAAACAGAGACCCAAGAGACCCAGTACTTC CASSFQTETQETQYF
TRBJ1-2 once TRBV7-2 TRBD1 TGTGCCAGCAGCTCCCGACAGGGGGCCAGCTACACCTTC CASSSRQGASYTF
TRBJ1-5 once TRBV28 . TGTGCCAGCCAACCCTCCGGGACACTTAATCAGCCCCAGCATTTT CASQPSGTLNQPQHF